This T cell receptor (beta chain) emerged from a study of cytomegalovirus exposure and HLA in healthy donors. V lost 4 bases and J lost 5, with 8 bases in between. Germline CDR1 MNHNY, CDR2 SVGAGI (reference sequence). The CDR3 is 12 residues long. Researchers ran the PCR with 60 Vbeta and 13 Jbeta primers. The data were produced by immunoSEQ multiplex PCR, yet TCRdb's version contains in-frame clones alone and is incomplete. Of under 35,000 clones detected, around 60% appear once; the ten largest clones hold about a fifth. The sample comprised PBMCs. This sequence originates from a man aged 50 to 59 in good health and CMV-seropositive. V and J are TRBV6-6 and TRBJ1-2, with D possibly being TRBD1 (6 bases). CDR3 coding DNA: TGTGCCAGCAGTTCGGACAGATATGGCTACACCTTC. Amino acids: CASSSDRYGYTF.